The T cell receptor beta chain described here comes from a study of T cell clones after liver transplantation (dated by TCRdb to between 2018 and 2021). Notes on the research overall: The samples were obtained from ITN030ST, a randomized trial that attempted immunosuppression withdrawal within 2 years after liver transplantation. Donor-reactive T cell clones were identified using TCRbeta sequencing after a pre-transplant mixed lymphocyte reaction and were then followed in post-transplant blood. To count as tolerant, a recipient had to stay completely off immunosuppression for at least one year without liver enzymes climbing beyond twice the upper limit of normal. Third party-reactive TCRbeta sequences were also identified from pre-transplant MLRs to serve as an antigen-independent comparator for donor-reactive sequences. Three of the eight recipients were HCV-positive; the others were transplanted for non-autoimmune, non-viral indications. A cohort of 8 liver transplant recipients was studied, of whom 3 were classified as tolerant and 5 as non-tolerant. Blood samples were collected pre-transplant, then pre-randomization ahead of withdrawal, and finally post-randomization once withdrawal had either been completed or failed. No induction therapy was given to the subjects, and standard immunosuppression was administered until randomization at 12-24 months post-transplant. What the authors observed across the whole study: Donor-reactive sequences decreased more than third party-reactive sequences, which suggests partial antigen-specific deletion that was not related to withdrawal success. Since no allograft tissue specimens were available, donor-reactive T cells may have migrated into the graft instead of being deleted. In most of the 8 subjects, regardless of tolerance or HCV status, circulating donor-reactive CD4 TCRbeta sequences dropped significantly post-transplant. Conclusions were preliminary, limited by small, heterogeneous patient numbers and non-standardized post-transplant time points. After accounting for repertoire turnover, donor-reactive detection was significantly reduced in 7 of 8 subjects for CD4 and 8 of 8 for CD8. In two subjects, low numbers of available donor cells limited the measurable donor-reactive repertoire.

Thawed unstimulated PBMCs were stained for CD3, CD4 and CD8 and FACS-sorted into CD3+CD4+ and CD3+CD8+ populations. Each of the 8 studied subjects was randomized to immunosuppression withdrawal. The Qiagen DNeasy Blood and Tissue Kit was used to isolate genomic DNA. Its CDR3 holds 15 amino acids, cysteine through phenylalanine. The retained sequence is limited to the CDR3, 45 bases, with the frame set at the first base. The CDR1 and CDR2 encoded by the germline V gene are MDHEN and SYDVKM. V is clipped by 2 bases and J by 5 bases, and the sequence between their germline boundaries is 15 bases long. Using immunoSEQ, frozen genomic DNA was subjected to high-throughput TCRbeta CDR3 sequencing, a process that included PCR amplification, mapping, bias correction and internal controls. Concerning the study's data processing: Only productive rearrangements were retained, and each unique TCRbeta sequence was defined by its CDR3 nucleotide sequence together with its V and J gene. For a sequence to be called donor-reactive, it needed a frequency of at least 0.01% and at least 5-fold expansion in CFSE-low cells compared with unstimulated pre-transplant cells. To ensure at least 90% detection power, minimum frequency thresholds were set for each subject based on that subject's lowest-template unstimulated sample. Jensen-Shannon divergence between the top 1000 TCRbeta sequences post-transplant and pre-transplant was used to measure repertoire turnover. Changes in detection of donor-reactive sequences were tested with two-sided Fisher's exact tests. TCRdb limited this immuneACCESS table to in-frame rearrangements with V and J called. A share of clones is missing; checked studies link under half to unresolved V genes, and the rest is unexplained. V, J and clone size derive from that table, while D and trimming were established from the DNA sequence. This sample is represented by over 25,000 clones; around 95% of them were singletons. The ten top clones hold roughly 25% of the sample.

Notes on this clone: This clone's antigen is unknown. One base away there is no much larger clone; base qualities are not given.

The TCR originated in a human patient who received a liver transplant. Following a transplant, some T cells may be graft donor cells, not patient cells. The chain is assembled from TRBV28 and TRBJ2-5; possibly the D gene is TRBD2, per 5 matching bases. The source material was CD8+ T cells from blood, sampled 12 months after liver transplant. The base sequence is TGTGCCAGCAGTTTAGGCCTTAGGGAGTGGGAGACCCAGTACTTC. Its protein reads: CASSLGLREWETQYF.